The 29 T cell receptor beta chains below were found in one sample sequenced in a study of cytomegalovirus exposure and HLA in healthy donors. PCR used 60 Vbeta primers and 13 Jbeta primers. Sequencing was performed with immunoSEQ multiplex PCR; in TCRdb, only in-frame clones are kept and a portion is missing. Of roughly 100,000 clones in the sample, nearly 15% are singletons; the top ten hold more than 0.8%. The sequenced sample consisted of PBMCs. All receptors come from a female donor in good health and CMV-seronegative.

The chain recombines TRBV27 with TRBJ2-1; weak D call: TRBD2 (7 bases). Trimming removed 8 bases from V and 6 bases from J, with 23 bases in between. The CDR3 contains 16 residues. Germline CDR1 and CDR2: MNHEY and SMNVEV (reference sequence). The CDR3 nucleotides read TGTGCCAGCGGCCTACTGGGGGGGGCGAGTGGCAATGAGCAGTTCTTC. It is translated as CASGLLGGASGNEQFF.

For this clone: Germline and junction disagree at one end, which may indicate a read error. The chain combines TRBV6-5 with TRBJ1-6; TRBD1 matches 7 bases. The CDR3 has 16 amino acids. Germline V lookup: CDR1 MNHEY, CDR2 SVGAGI. The CDR3 here is CASSYRQGSYNSPLLF. The CDR3 nucleotides read TGTGCCAGCAGTTATAGACAGGGATCCTATAATTCACCCCTCCTCTTT.

This clone appeared a few times. The chain employs TRBV18 and TRBJ1-1; D is perhaps TRBD1 (5 bases). This CDR3 region has 16 residues. V lost 0 bases, J lost 5 bases, and 16 bases lay in between. The V gene's germline CDR1 is KGHSH and CDR2 LQKENI. As DNA, the CDR3 is TGTGCCAGCTCACCACCGACCGGGGGACCGAGAACTGAAGCTTTCTTT. Translating it yields CASSPPTGGPRTEAFF.

This clone has a handful of counts. This sequence joins TRBV5-4 and TRBJ1-1, with 9 bases that match TRBD1. This CDR3 has 13 residues. Trimming cost V 4 bases and J 7 bases; bases outside gene matches: 5. CDR1 and CDR2 from the germline V gene are SGHNT and YYREEE (reference sequence). CDR3 amino acids: CASSLTGGDEAFF. The CDR3 nucleotides are TGTGCCAGCAGCCTCACAGGGGGCGATGAAGCTTTCTTT.

This chain links TRBV7-6 with TRBJ2-5; possibly TRBD1 for D (6 bases). The CDR3 sequence is 12 residues long. Trimming left V 3 bases short and J 5 bases short, with 7 bases between. Germline CDR1 SGHVS, CDR2 FNYEAQ. CDR3 bases: TGTGCCAGCAGCTTGCAGGGGGAGACCCAGTACTTC. Encoded protein: CASSLQGETQYF.

This clone was picked up a small number of times. This rearrangement joins TRBV4-2 to TRBJ2-1; maybe TRBD1 (7 bases). Germline V gene lookup returns CDR1 LGHNA and CDR2 YNFKEQ. The CDR3 runs 17 residues. V lost 0 bases and J lost 5, with 17 bases in between. The CDR3 is CASSQEVRGVGNNEQFF. The CDR3 nucleotides are TGTGCCAGCAGCCAAGAGGTCAGGGGGGTAGGTAACAATGAGCAGTTCTTC.

The sample holds a few counts of this clone. This chain uses TRBV12-5 with TRBJ2-3; a weak D match, TRBD2 (5 bases). The length of the CDR3 is 14 residues. CDR1 is LGHNT, CDR2 FRNRAP, per germline. V lost 0 bases, J lost 4 bases, and 8 bases lay in between. CDR3 coding DNA: TGTGCTAGTGGTTTGGTACCGGAGGCAGATACGCAGTATTTT. Translated, it gives CASGLVPEADTQYF.

The chain links TRBV30 to TRBJ1-1; possible D gene TRBD1, 6 bases. V was trimmed by 3 bases and J by 3 bases, leaving 11 bases between them. This CDR3 region has 13 residues. Germline CDR1 reads GTSNPN; CDR2 reads SVGIG (reference sequence). CDR3 residues: CAWSLYRDTEAFF. The CDR3 coding sequence is TGTGCCTGGAGCCTTTACAGGGACACTGAAGCTTTCTTT.

This clone has just a few counts. The chain uses TRBV9 and TRBJ2-2, with 8 bases identical to TRBD2. V lost 0 bases and J lost 1; bases outside the gene matches: 5. Germline V gene data show CDR1 as SGDLS and CDR2 as YYNGEE. CDR3 size: 17 residues. The chain's CDR3 is CASSVDARGGNTGELFF. For the CDR3, the DNA is TGTGCCAGCAGCGTAGATGCTCGGGGGGGGAACACCGGGGAGCTGTTTTTT.

This clone was detected only a few times. The rearrangement joins TRBV29-1 to TRBJ1-1; no reliable D call. V dropped 7 bases and J dropped 6 bases, with 21 bases sitting between them. CDR1 and CDR2 (germline): SQVTM, ANQGSEA. The CDR3 contains 14 residues. The CDR3 spells CSASPPREIPEAFF. DNA of the CDR3: TGCAGCGCTTCCCCCCCGAGGGAGATTCCTGAAGCTTTCTTT.

The table lists this clone with a few counts. The chain uses TRBV5-4 and TRBJ2-1, with TRBD2 matching over 7 bases. The junction had 3 bases not matched to a gene; V was cut back by 4 bases and J by 2 bases. The germline gives CDR1 SGHNT, CDR2 YYREEE (reference sequence). The CDR3 loop spans 14 amino acids. The CDR3 sequence is CASSLGLAYNEQFF. The CDR3 coding sequence is TGTGCCAGCAGCCTAGGACTAGCCTACAATGAGCAGTTCTTC.

V and J are TRBV14 and TRBJ1-1, with D possibly being TRBD1 (5 bases). The CDR3 has 16 amino acids. The V and J ends lost 0 bases and 2 bases respectively, with 13 bases between them. CDR1 is SGHDN and CDR2 is FVKESK in the germline V gene. The CDR3 DNA follows: TGTGCCAGCAGCCAAGAATTTGGGGGGATTAACACTGAAGCTTTCTTT. It translates to CASSQEFGGINTEAFF. The full variable domain, rest sourced from reference TRBV14 and TRBJ1-1, is EAGVTQFPSHSVIEKGQTVTLRCDPISGHDNLYWYRRVMGKEIKFLLHFVKESKQDESGMPNNRFLAERTGGTYSTLKVQPAELEDSGVYFCASSQEFGGINTEAFFGQGTRLTVV.

This clone came up a few times. The chain has TRBV7-9 and TRBJ1-1, with TRBD1 as a possible D gene (6 bases). Trimming cost V 5 bases and J 1 base, with 11 bases left between them. Germline V CDR1 and CDR2: SEHNR, FQNEAQ (reference sequence). The CDR3 covers 14 residues. CDR3 loop: CASSTRTANTEAFF. The CDR3 coding sequence is TGTGCCAGCAGCACCCGGACAGCGAACACTGAAGCTTTCTTT.

The V and J genes are TRBV9 and TRBJ2-3; 8 bases align to TRBD2. V lost 4 bases to trimming and J lost 0 bases; unmatched junction nucleotides: 13. The CDR3 length is 18 residues. Germline lookup yields CDR1 SGDLS and CDR2 YYNGEE. Here the CDR3 DNA reads TGTGCCAGCAGCCCCAACCCACTCGTAGCGGGGAGCACAGATACGCAGTATTTT. Residues: CASSPNPLVAGSTDTQYF.

The V call is TRBV5-1, the J call TRBJ1-3; D not certain. Trimming cost V 4 bases and J 0 bases, with 5 bases left between them. Germline V CDR1 and CDR2: SGHRS, YFSETQ. The CDR3 has 13 amino acids. The CDR3 region is CASSVNSGNTIYF. As DNA, the CDR3 is TGCGCCAGCAGCGTCAACTCTGGAAACACCATATATTTT.

The J gene is TRBJ2-7, the V gene TRBV5-4, with TRBD1 identical over 7 bases. CDR3 length: 14 residues. The germline V gene encodes CDR1 SGHNT and CDR2 YYREEE (reference sequence). V shed 5 bases and J 2 bases; nucleotides not matched to a gene: 7. CDR3 nucleotide sequence: TGTGCCAGCAGTTTCCTGGACAGGACCTACGAGCAGTACTTC. Protein product: CASSFLDRTYEQYF.

V gene TRBV5-1 combines with J gene TRBJ2-5; 9 bases line up with TRBD1. V trimming: 0 bases; J trimming: 5 bases; junction bases outside the gene matches: 5. Germline V CDR1 and CDR2: SGHRS, YFSETQ. There are 15 residues in the CDR3. The DNA of the CDR3 is TGCGCCAGCAGCTTGGCTACAGGGGGCCCGGAGACCCAGTACTTC. Protein sequence: CASSLATGGPETQYF.

The chain recombines TRBV7-9 with TRBJ1-6; 10 nucleotides match TRBD1. The CDR3 sequence is 13 residues long. Trimming cost V 5 bases and J 9 bases; bases outside gene matches: 1. Looked up from germline, CDR1 is SEHNR and CDR2 is FQNEAQ (reference sequence). CDR3 nucleotides: TGTGCCAGCAGCCGGGACAGGGGTTCACCCCTCCACTTT. Protein sequence: CASSRDRGSPLHF.

This clone was seen more than once but under ten times. The V and J genes are TRBV10-3 and TRBJ1-5; D is ambiguous. CDR1 is ENHRY, CDR2 SYGVKD, per germline. This CDR3 contains 13 residues. V was trimmed by 10 bases and J by 11 bases, leaving 21 bases between them. In DNA form, the CDR3 reads TGTGCCACATCACGGGCGAGCGGGGAGGCCCAGCATTTT. Amino acid sequence: CATSRASGEAQHF.

A few counts support this clone. DNA of the CDR3: TGCGCCAGCAGCTTGGCCGGGTTTCTCACAGATACGCAGTATTTT. Its protein is CASSLAGFLTDTQYF. V gene TRBV5-1 combines with J gene TRBJ2-3, with D hard to call. Germline V lookup: CDR1 SGHRS, CDR2 YFSETQ. The V and J ends lost 0 bases and 2 bases respectively, with 10 bases between them. The CDR3 totals 15 residues.

J is TRBJ2-1 and V is TRBV6-5, with D possibly TRBD1 on 6 matching bases. V dropped 0 bases and J dropped 12 bases, with 18 bases sitting between them. The CDR3 is made up of 15 amino acids. Germline CDR1 is MNHEY and CDR2 is SVGAGI. The CDR3 nucleotides are TGTGCCAGCAGTTACTCGATGGGGGCTTTGGAGATGCAGTTCTTC. It encodes CASSYSMGALEMQFF.

There are a few counts of this clone. The chain has TRBV9 and TRBJ2-3; D gene uncertain. This CDR3 spans 13 amino acids. Germline V gene sequence: CDR1 SGDLS, CDR2 YYNGEE. Trimming shortened V by 0 bases and J by 4 bases, and 6 bases separated the two germline ends. CDR3 sequence reads: CASSVGLPDTQYF. For the CDR3, the DNA is TGTGCCAGCAGCGTAGGGCTCCCAGATACGCAGTATTTT. Drawing the rest from reference TRBV9 and TRBJ2-3, the complete variable domain is DSGVTQTPKHLITATGQRVTLRCSPRSGDLSVYWYQQSLDQGLQFLIQYYNGEERAKGNILERFSAQQFPDLHSELNLSSLELGDSALYFCASSVGLPDTQYFGPGTRLTVL.

J is TRBJ1-3 and V is TRBV29-1; TRBD1 matches 8 bases. Trimming at V came to 4 bases and at J to 3 bases, leaving 8 bases not matched to a gene. This CDR3 contains 15 residues. The germline V gene encodes CDR1 SQVTM and CDR2 ANQGSEA. CDR3 sequence: CSVGLSGGDGNTIYF. As DNA, the CDR3 is TGCAGCGTTGGACTTTCAGGGGGCGATGGAAACACCATATATTTT.

This clone was counted between two and nine times. The genes are TRBV6-5 and TRBJ2-2; 12 nucleotides agree with TRBD2. Germline V lookup: CDR1 MNHEY, CDR2 SVGAGI. V lost 6 bases, J lost 7 bases, and 6 bases stayed unmatched. The CDR3 contains 15 residues. CDR3 in amino acids: CASRKTSGSSGELFF. The CDR3 DNA reads TGTGCCAGCAGAAAGACTAGCGGGAGCAGCGGGGAGCTGTTTTTT.

The V and J genes are TRBV7-9 and TRBJ2-6; TRBD1 might be the D (5 bases). Between the trimmed V and J ends, which lost 5 bases and 0 bases, there was a span of 8 bases. The CDR3 contains 15 residues. Germline values: CDR1 SEHNR, CDR2 FQNEAQ (reference sequence). This CDR3 is CASSRRDSGANVLTF. In DNA form, the CDR3 reads TGTGCCAGCAGCCGCAGGGACTCTGGGGCCAACGTCCTGACTTTC.

This clone was detected only a few times. This chain connects TRBV27 to TRBJ2-5; 7 bases fit TRBD1. The last part of the DNA fits TRBJ2-7 better; the J call may be wrong. Germline CDR1 reads MNHEY; CDR2 reads SMNVEV (reference sequence). The CDR3 length is 14 residues. Here the CDR3 reads CASSGQDSSYEQYF. The DNA for the CDR3 is TGTGCCAGCAGTGGACAGGATAGCTCCTACGAGCAGTACTTC.

The chain recombines TRBV30 with TRBJ2-1, with D perhaps matching TRBD2 (7 bases). The CDR3 loop spans 15 amino acids. The germline V gene encodes CDR1 GTSNPN and CDR2 SVGIG (reference sequence). Trimming removed 2 bases at V and 0 bases at J, with 11 bases between. The CDR3 DNA is TGTGCCTGGAGTAGGGGGGGGAGCTCCTACAATGAGCAGTTCTTC. Translated, it gives CAWSRGGSSYNEQFF.

This clone was observed a handful of times. This sequence joins TRBV13 and TRBJ2-1; 14 bases are shared with TRBD2. The CDR3 totals 16 residues. The trim removed 5 bases at V and 9 bases at J, leaving 9 bases unmatched. The germline gives CDR1 PRHDT, CDR2 FYEKMQ (reference sequence). The CDR3 protein is CASSPRLAGGPSEQFF. DNA of the CDR3: TGTGCCAGCAGCCCTCGACTAGCGGGGGGGCCTAGTGAGCAGTTCTTC.

The gene calls are TRBV28 and TRBJ2-3, with TRBD2 matching over 9 bases. CDR3 size: 15 residues. The junction had 5 bases not matched to a gene; V was cut back by 5 bases and J by 2 bases. CDR1 and CDR2 (germline): MDHEN, SYDVKM. Here the CDR3 reads CASSPGTSTTDTQYF. DNA for the CDR3: TGTGCCAGCAGTCCCGGGACTAGCACCACAGATACGCAGTATTTT. The variable domain in full, with the rest retrieved from reference TRBV28 and TRBJ2-3, is DVKVTQSSRYLVKRTGEKVFLECVQDMDHENMFWYRQDPGLGLRLIYFSYDVKMKEKGDIPEGYSVSREKKERFSLILESASTNQTSMYLCASSPGTSTTDTQYFGPGTRLTVL.